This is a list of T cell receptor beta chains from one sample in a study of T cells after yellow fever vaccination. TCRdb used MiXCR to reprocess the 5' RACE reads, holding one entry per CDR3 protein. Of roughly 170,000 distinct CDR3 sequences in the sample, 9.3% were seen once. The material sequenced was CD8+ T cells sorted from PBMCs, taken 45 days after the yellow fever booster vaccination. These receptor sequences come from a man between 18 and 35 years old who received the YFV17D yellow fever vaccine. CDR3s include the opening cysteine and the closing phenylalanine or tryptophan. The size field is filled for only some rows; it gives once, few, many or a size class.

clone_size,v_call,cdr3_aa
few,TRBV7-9,CASSLPRRADEQFF
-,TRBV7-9,CASSYTPNTGELFF
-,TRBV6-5,CASSYSGEGYGYTF
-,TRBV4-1,CASSQAVGEWSGNTIYF
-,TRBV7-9,CASSSARDSPSYEQYF
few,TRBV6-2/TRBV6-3,CASSSLRTAFNNEQFF
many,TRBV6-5,CASSSPPGEWVTEAFF
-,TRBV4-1,CASSQRTGYQPQHF
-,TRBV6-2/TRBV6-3,CASSYLAKTEAFF
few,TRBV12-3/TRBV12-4,CASSFAGGGFYGYTF
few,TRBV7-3,CASSLEGLVSTGELFF
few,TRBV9,CASSTGTRGNEQFF
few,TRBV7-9,CASSHRPRDSDYNEQFF
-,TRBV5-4,CASRAGGRGNEQFF
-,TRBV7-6,CASSTGQGGGYTF
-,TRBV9,CASSTVAGVGTDTQYF
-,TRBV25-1,CAAGGDEQYF
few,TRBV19,CASSIDNSYEQYF
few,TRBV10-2,CASSEGYLSYNEQFF
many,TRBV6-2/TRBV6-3,CASSLLSNTGELFF
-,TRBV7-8,CASSLTAGGREETQYF
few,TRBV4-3,CASSQRDGYNEQFF
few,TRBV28,CASYKGGYSNQPQHF
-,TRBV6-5,CASSFSWTVNNEQFF
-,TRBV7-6,CASSPGWQGVTGELFF
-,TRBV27,CASSSDRPSGANVLTF
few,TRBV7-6,CASSQESGATNEKLFF
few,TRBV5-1,CASSGGLAATDTQYF
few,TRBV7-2,CASSPSTGWDTQYF